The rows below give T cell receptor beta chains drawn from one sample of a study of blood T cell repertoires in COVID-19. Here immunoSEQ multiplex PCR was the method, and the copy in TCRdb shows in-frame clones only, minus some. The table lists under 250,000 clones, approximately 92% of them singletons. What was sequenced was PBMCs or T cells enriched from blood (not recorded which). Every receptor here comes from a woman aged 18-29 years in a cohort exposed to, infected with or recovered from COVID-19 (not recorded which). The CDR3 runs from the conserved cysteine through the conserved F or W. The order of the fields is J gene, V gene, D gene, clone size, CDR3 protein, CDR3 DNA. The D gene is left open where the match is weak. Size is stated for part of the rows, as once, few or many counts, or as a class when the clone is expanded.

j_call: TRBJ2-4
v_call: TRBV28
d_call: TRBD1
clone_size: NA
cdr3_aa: CASSLFGQGKNIQYF
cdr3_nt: TGTGCCAGCAGTTTATTCGGACAGGGCAAAAACATTCAGTACTTC

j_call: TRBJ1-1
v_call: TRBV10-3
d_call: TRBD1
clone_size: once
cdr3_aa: CAISGRTGGNTEAFF
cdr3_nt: TGTGCCATCAGTGGGAGGACAGGGGGGAACACTGAAGCTTTCTTT

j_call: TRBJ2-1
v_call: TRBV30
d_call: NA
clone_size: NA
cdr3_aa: CAWRSDSNEQFF
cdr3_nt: TGTGCCTGGAGATCCGACAGCAATGAGCAGTTCTTC

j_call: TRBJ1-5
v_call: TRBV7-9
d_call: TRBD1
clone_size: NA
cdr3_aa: CASSRATGDGGNQPQHF
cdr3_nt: TGTGCCAGCAGCCGGGCTACAGGGGATGGTGGCAATCAGCCCCAGCATTTT

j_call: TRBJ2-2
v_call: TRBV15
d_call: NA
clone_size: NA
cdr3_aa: CATSRVPRTAPSNTGELFF
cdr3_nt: TGTGCCACCAGCAGAGTTCCAAGGACAGCGCCTTCGAACACCGGGGAGCTGTTTTTT

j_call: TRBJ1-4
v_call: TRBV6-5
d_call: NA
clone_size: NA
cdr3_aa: CASSYGQFNEKLFF
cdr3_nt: TGTGCCAGCAGTTACGGGCAGTTTAATGAAAAACTGTTTTTT

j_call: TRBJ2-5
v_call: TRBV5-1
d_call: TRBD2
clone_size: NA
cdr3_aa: CASSLGTSERETQYF
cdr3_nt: TGCGCCAGCAGCTTGGGGACTAGCGAAAGGGAGACCCAGTACTTC

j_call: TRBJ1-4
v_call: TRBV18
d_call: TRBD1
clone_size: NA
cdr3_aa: CASSPDREDWEKLFF
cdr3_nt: TGTGCCAGCTCACCCGACAGGGAGGATTGGGAAAAACTGTTTTTT

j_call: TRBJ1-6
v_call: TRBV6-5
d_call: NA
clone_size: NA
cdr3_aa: CASGLIGGSPLHF
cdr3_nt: TGTGCCAGCGGTTTAATTGGGGGCTCACCCCTCCACTTT

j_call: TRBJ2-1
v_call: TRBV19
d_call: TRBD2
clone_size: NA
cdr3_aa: CASSRLAGNSNEQFF
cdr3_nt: TGTGCCAGTAGTAGACTAGCGGGAAATTCGAATGAGCAGTTCTTC

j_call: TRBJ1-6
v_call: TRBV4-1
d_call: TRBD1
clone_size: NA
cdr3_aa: CASSQEVTGDSPLHF
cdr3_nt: TGCGCCAGCAGCCAAGAGGTTACAGGGGACTCACCCCTCCACTTT

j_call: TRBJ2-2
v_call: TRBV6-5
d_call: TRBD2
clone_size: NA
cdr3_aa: CASSFETSGRAGELFF
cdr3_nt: TGTGCCAGCAGTTTCGAGACTAGCGGGAGAGCTGGGGAGCTGTTTTTT

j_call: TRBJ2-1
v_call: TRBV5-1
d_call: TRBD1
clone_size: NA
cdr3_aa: CASSLGVRTGYNEQFF
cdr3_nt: TGCGCCAGCAGCTTGGGAGTCCGGACAGGATACAATGAGCAGTTCTTC

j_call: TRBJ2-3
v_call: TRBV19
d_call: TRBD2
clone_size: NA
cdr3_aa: CASSIEGGPDTQYF
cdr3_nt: TGTGCCAGTAGTATTGAGGGAGGGCCGGATACGCAGTATTTT

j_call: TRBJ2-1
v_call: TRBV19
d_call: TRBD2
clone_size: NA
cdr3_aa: CASSDYSGGVNEQFF
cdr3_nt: TGTGCCAGTAGTGATTATAGCGGGGGGGTGAATGAGCAGTTCTTC

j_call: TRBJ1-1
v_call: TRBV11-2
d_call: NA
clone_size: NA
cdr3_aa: CASRMTGNTEAFF
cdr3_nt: TGTGCCAGCAGGATGACAGGTAACACTGAAGCTTTCTTT

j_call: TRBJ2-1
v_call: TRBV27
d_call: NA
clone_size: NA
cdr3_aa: CASSRSGTYNEQFF
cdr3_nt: TGTGCCAGCAGCCGCAGCGGAACCTACAATGAGCAGTTCTTC

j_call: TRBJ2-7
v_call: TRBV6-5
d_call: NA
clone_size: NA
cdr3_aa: CASSPGFLYEQYF
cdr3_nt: TGTGCCAGCAGTCCGGGATTCCTCTACGAGCAGTACTTC

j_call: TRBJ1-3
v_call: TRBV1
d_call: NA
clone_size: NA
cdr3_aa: CTSSQDPFPEVGNTIYF
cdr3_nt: TGCACCAGCAGCCAAGATCCCTTTCCTGAGGTCGGAAACACCATATATTTT

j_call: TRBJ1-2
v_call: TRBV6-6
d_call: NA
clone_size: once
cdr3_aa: CASAGSNYGYTF
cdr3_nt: TGTGCCAGCGCAGGGTCTAACTATGGCTACACCTTC

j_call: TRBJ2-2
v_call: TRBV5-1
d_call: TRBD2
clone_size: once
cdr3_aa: CASSLSPSAGGPGTGELFF
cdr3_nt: TGCGCCAGCAGCTTATCGCCTTCGGCGGGAGGGCCGGGCACCGGGGAGCTGTTTTTT

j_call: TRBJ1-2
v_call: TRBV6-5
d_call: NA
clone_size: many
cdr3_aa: CASSYSTQGIYGYTF
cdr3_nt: TGTGCCAGCAGTTACTCGACGCAGGGAATTTATGGCTACACCTTC

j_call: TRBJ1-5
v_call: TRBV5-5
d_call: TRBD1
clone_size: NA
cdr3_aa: CASSLGDSQGNQPQHF
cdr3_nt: TGTGCCAGCAGCTTGGGGGACAGCCAGGGGAATCAGCCCCAGCATTTT

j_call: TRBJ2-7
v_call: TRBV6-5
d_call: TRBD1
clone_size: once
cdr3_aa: CASSWDSTYEQYF
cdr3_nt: TGTGCCAGCAGTTGGGACAGCACCTACGAGCAGTACTTC

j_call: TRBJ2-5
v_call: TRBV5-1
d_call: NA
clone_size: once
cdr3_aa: CASSLESQETQYF
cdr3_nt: TGCGCCAGCAGCTTGGAGAGCCAAGAGACCCAGTACTTC